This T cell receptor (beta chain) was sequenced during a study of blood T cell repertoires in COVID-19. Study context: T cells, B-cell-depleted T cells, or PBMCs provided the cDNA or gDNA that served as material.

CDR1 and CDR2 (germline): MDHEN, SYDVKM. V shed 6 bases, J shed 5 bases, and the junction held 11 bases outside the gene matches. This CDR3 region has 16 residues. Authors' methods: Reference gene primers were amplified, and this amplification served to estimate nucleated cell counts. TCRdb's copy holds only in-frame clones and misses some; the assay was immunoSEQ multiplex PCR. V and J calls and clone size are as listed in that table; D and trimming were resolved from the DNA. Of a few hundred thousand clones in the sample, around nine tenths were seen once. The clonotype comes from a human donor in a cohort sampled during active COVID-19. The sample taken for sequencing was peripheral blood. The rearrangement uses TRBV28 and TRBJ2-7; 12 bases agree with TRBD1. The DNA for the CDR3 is TGTGCCAGCAGCACTATCCCGGGACAGGGGGCACACGAGCAGTACTTC. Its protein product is CASSTIPGQGAHEQYF.